This T cell receptor beta chain was sequenced in a study of shared clonotypes between healthy human individuals. Germline assignment: CDR1 LNHDA and CDR2 SQIVND (reference sequence). The CDR3 spans 13 residues. The J segment lost 11 bases and the V segment lost 4 bases, leaving 9 bases of the junction unmatched. The assay was immunoSEQ multiplex PCR, and TCRdb's table has in-frame clones only and misses some. The table records some 900,000 clones, 60% to 85% of them present only once. This receptor was obtained from a man between 18 and 29 years old in good health. The chain links TRBV19 to TRBJ1-1; 8 nucleotides agree with TRBD1. Sample: memory CD4+ T cells sorted from blood. Subset denoted: CD45RA-negative fraction. Here the CDR3 reads CASSTGTGLCAFF. In DNA form, the CDR3 reads TGTGCCAGTAGTACAGGGACAGGTTTATGTGCTTTCTTT.